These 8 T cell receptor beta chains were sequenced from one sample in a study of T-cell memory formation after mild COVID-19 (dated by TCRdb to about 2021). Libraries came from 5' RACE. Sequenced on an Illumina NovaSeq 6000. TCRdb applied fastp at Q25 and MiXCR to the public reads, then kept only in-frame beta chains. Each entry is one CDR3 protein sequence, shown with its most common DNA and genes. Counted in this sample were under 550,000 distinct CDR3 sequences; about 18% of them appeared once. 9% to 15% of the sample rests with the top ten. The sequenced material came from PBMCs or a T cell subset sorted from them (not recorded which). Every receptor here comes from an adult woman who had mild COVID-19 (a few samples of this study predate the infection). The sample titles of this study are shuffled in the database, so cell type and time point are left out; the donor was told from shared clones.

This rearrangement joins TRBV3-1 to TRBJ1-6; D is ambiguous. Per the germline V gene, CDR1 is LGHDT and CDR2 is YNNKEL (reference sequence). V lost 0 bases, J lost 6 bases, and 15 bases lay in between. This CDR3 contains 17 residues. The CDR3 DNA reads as TGTGCCAGCAGCCAAGAAAGGCGGAGACTTCTTAATTCACCCCTCCACTTT. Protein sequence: CASSQERRRLLNSPLHF.

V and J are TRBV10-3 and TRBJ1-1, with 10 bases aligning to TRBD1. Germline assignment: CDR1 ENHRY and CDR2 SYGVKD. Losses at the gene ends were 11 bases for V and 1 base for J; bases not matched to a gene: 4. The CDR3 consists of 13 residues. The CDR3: CAGRDRGNTEAFF. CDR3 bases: TGTGCCGGCAGGGACAGGGGGAACACTGAAGCTTTCTTT.

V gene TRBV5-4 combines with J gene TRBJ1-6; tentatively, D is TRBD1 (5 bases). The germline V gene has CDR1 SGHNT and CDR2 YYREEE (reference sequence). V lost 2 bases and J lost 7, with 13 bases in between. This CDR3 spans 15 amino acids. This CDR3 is CASSFETGGNSPLHF. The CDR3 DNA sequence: TGTGCCAGCAGCTTTGAGACCGGGGGGAATTCACCCCTCCACTTT.

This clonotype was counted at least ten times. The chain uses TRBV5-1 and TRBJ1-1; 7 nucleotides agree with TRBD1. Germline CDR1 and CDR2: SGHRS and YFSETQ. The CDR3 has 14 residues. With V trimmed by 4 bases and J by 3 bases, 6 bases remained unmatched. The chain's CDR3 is CASSVSGGHTEAFF. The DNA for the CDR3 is TGCGCCAGCAGCGTATCAGGGGGTCACACTGAAGCTTTCTTT.

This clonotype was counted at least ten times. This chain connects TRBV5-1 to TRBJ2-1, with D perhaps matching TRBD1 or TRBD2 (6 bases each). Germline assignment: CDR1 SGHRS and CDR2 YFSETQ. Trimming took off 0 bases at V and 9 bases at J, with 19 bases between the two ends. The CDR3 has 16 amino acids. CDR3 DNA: TGCGCCAGCAGCTTGGATGCCGGGAGCTTACAGGGTGAGCAGTTCTTC. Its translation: CASSLDAGSLQGEQFF.

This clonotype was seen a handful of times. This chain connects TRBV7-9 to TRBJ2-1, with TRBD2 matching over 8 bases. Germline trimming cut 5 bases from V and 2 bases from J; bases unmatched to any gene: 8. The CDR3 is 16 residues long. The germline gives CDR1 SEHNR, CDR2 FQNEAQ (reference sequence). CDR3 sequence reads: CASSPERETPYNEQFF. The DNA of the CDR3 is TGTGCCAGCAGCCCTGAGCGGGAGACCCCCTACAATGAGCAGTTCTTC.

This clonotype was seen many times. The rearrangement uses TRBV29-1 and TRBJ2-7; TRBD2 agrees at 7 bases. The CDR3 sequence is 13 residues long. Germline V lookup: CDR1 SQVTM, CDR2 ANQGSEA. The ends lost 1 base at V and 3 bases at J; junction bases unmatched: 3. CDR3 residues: CSVEVGGNYEQYF. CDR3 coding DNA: TGCAGCGTTGAAGTCGGGGGGAACTACGAGCAGTACTTC.

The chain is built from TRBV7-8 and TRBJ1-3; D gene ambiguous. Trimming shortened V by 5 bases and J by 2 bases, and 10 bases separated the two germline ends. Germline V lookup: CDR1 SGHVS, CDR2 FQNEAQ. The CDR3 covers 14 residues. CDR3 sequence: CASSDTPAGNTIYF. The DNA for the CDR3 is TGTGCCAGCAGCGACACCCCGGCTGGAAACACCATATATTTT.